These 4 T cell receptor beta chains share one sample of origin, sequenced in a study of T cells in Graves' hyperthyroidism and ophthalmopathy. RNA transcripts yielded amplified TCR beta CDR3 regions. RT-PCR in the first round (using the HTBI primer set) targeted the TCR CDR3. TCRdb itself ran the multiplex PCR reads through MiXCR, one entry per CDR3 protein. Of more than 550,000 distinct CDR3 sequences detected, over 40% appear once; the ten largest clones hold about 7%. The source material was peripheral blood or thyroid tissue (not recorded which). The receptors originated from an adult man with Graves' disease, either hyperthyroidism or ophthalmopathy (not recorded which).

The V gene is TRBV29-1, the J gene TRBJ1-3; 7 positions agree with TRBD1. Germline V gene lookup returns CDR1 SQVTM and CDR2 ANQGSEA. The CDR3 is made up of 13 amino acids. The CDR3: CSDKNRGGNTIYF. CDR3 sequence (DNA): TGCAGTGATAAGAACAGGGGTGGAAACACCATATATTTT.

This clonotype was counted ten times or more. The V gene is TRBV29-1, the J gene TRBJ2-6, with 9 bases identical to TRBD1. The CDR3 has 15 residues. Trimming removed 6 bases from V and 3 bases from J; junction bases left unmatched: 6. Germline loops: CDR1 SQVTM, CDR2 ANQGSEA. CDR3 residues: CSVPQGAGGANVLTF. The CDR3, as DNA: TGCAGCGTCCCACAGGGGGCAGGTGGGGCCAACGTCCTGACTTTC.

V is TRBV25-1 and J is TRBJ1-1; 9 bases align to TRBD1. The CDR3 is 13 residues long. V shed 8 bases and J 5 bases; nucleotides not matched to a gene: 6. Germline V gene sequence: CDR1 MGHDK, CDR2 SYGVNS. The CDR3: CASLGTGFTEAFF. CDR3 DNA sequence: TGTGCCAGCCTAGGGACAGGGTTTACTGAAGCTTTCTTT.

The chain couples TRBV29-1 to TRBJ2-5, with 8 bases identical to TRBD2. The CDR3 runs 15 residues. The germline V gene encodes CDR1 SQVTM and CDR2 ANQGSEA. The V gene end was trimmed by 0 bases and the J gene end by 2 bases; junction bases not matched to a gene: 5. CDR3 nucleotide sequence: TGCAGCGTTGAAGATTGGGCTAGCGGGCAAGAGACCCAGTACTTC. This translates into CSVEDWASGQETQYF.